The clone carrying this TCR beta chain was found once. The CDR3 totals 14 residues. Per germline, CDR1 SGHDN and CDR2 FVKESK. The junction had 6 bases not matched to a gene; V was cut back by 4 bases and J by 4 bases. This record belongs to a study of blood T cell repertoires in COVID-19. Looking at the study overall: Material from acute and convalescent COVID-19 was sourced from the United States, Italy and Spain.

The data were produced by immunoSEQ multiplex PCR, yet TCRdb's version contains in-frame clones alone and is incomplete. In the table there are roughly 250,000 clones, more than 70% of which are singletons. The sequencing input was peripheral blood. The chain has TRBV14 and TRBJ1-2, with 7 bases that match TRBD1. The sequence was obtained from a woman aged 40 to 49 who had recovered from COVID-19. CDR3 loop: CASSLKTGLYGYTF. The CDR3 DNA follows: TGTGCCAGCAGCCTGAAGACAGGGCTCTATGGCTACACCTTC.